Listed below are T cell receptor beta chains from one sample, sequenced in a study of blood T cell repertoires in COVID-19. The protocol was immunoSEQ multiplex PCR, while the TCRdb copy is restricted to in-frame clones and leaves out a portion. The repertoire holds about 150,000 clones, with roughly nine tenths as singletons. The sequenced sample consisted of peripheral blood. Every receptor here comes from a human donor with COVID-19, enrolled during active disease. The donor label of this sample is uncertain. Each CDR3 is given with its conserved first and last residue. D genes are given only for firm matches. For some rows the clone size is stated as once, few or many, or as a class when expanded; others skip it.

cdr3_nt cdr3_aa clone_size v_call d_call j_call
TGCGCCAGCAGCTTGGCCGCGGGGGACGAGCAGTACTTC CASSLAAGDEQYF . TRBV5-1 TRBD2 TRBJ2-7
TGCGCCAGCAGCTTGAATCCCGGGACTAGCGGGGGGGCCTATGAGCAGTTCTTC CASSLNPGTSGGAYEQFF . TRBV5-1 TRBD2 TRBJ2-1
TGTGCCAGTGGGGGGACCGGGGAGCTGTTTTTT CASGGTGELFF . TRBV25-1 . TRBJ2-2
TGCGCCAGCAGTGAGTCGACTGGGAGCAATGAGCAGTTCTTC CASSESTGSNEQFF . TRBV10-1 . TRBJ2-1
TGTGCCAGCAGTGAAGCGGGGACAGGGAACACCGGGGAGCTGTTTTTT CASSEAGTGNTGELFF . TRBV2 TRBD1 TRBJ2-2
TGCGCCAGCAGCCCGGTTCTCTACAGGGACACCGGGGAGCTGTTTTTT CASSPVLYRDTGELFF . TRBV5-1 . TRBJ2-2
TGTGCCAGCATGGAGGGGACAGGGAGTTGGGAGACCCAGTACTTC CASMEGTGSWETQYF . TRBV2 TRBD1 TRBJ2-5
TGTGCCAGCAGTGTTCTCACTGAAGCTTTCTTT CASSVLTEAFF . TRBV2 . TRBJ1-1
TGTGCCAGCAGTATGGGGCTAGCGGGGGAGTATTTT CASSMGLAGEYF once TRBV12-3/TRBV12-4 TRBD2 TRBJ2-3
TGTGCCAGCAGCACCCAGGGGGGTATGGATGAAAAACTGTTTTTT CASSTQGGMDEKLFF . TRBV5-4 TRBD1 TRBJ1-4
TGTGCCAGCAGTTTGCAGGGGGCGCGGTGGGGCTACACCTTC CASSLQGARWGYTF . TRBV27 TRBD1 TRBJ1-2
TGTGCCAGCAGCTTGGCGAGGGTTACAAACTATGGCTACACCTTC CASSLARVTNYGYTF . TRBV5-4 . TRBJ1-2
TGCAGCGTTGAAGGACAGCCCAATCAGCCCCAGCATTTT CSVEGQPNQPQHF . TRBV29-1 . TRBJ1-5
TGCGCCAGCAGCCCGGGACAGCGCCGAAACACCATATATTTT CASSPGQRRNTIYF . TRBV5-1 TRBD1 TRBJ1-3
TGCGCCAGCAGCTTGGTTTGGACTAGTATCACAGATACGCAGTATTTT CASSLVWTSITDTQYF . TRBV5-1 TRBD2 TRBJ2-3
TGTGCCAGCAGCTTGGTGGGGGCTGACGGCTACACCTTC CASSLVGADGYTF . TRBV5-4 . TRBJ1-2
TGTGCCAGCTCACCTGGGACAGGGGGAAACACCATATATTTT CASSPGTGGNTIYF . TRBV18 TRBD1 TRBJ1-3
TGTGCCAGCAGCTTAGCGACAGGGGCGGCCGGGGAGCTGTTTTTT CASSLATGAAGELFF medium-sized TRBV7-2 TRBD1 TRBJ2-2
TGTGCCAGCAGCTTGGAAGGGGGTGGTTTAGAGCAGTACTTC CASSLEGGGLEQYF . TRBV5-5 . TRBJ2-7
TGCAGCGCCCGACAGGGGTTGTATAGGCCTAATGAAAAACTGTTTTTT CSARQGLYRPNEKLFF . TRBV29-1 TRBD1 TRBJ1-4
TGCGCCAGCAGCCAAGCCAGACTATCTAATGAAAAACTGTTTTTT CASSQARLSNEKLFF . TRBV4-1 . TRBJ1-4
TGTGCCAGCAGTAACCGGGACAGTCAGCCCCAGCATTTT CASSNRDSQPQHF . TRBV6-5 TRBD1 TRBJ1-5
TGTGCCAGCAGCTCGACTGGTCAGGGAGGATGGGACAATCAGCCCCAGCATTTT CASSSTGQGGWDNQPQHF . TRBV5-5 . TRBJ1-5
TGTGCCAGCTCACCACGTGGGAGATCCTACGAGCAGTACTTC CASSPRGRSYEQYF . TRBV18 . TRBJ2-7
TGTGCCAGCAGTGTGCTTAGCGGGGGGGCCACCGGGGAGCTGTTTTTT CASSVLSGGATGELFF once TRBV2 TRBD2 TRBJ2-2
TGTGCCAGCAGCCCCGGACAGGGTCTGACTAATGAAAAACTGTTTTTT CASSPGQGLTNEKLFF . TRBV5-4 TRBD1 TRBJ1-4
TGTGCCAGCAGCCCCGACAGGGTGGGACAGCCCCAGCATTTT CASSPDRVGQPQHF . TRBV5-8 TRBD1 TRBJ1-5
TGTGCCAGCAGTTTAGCGGGGGGGGAGCGTGGCTACACCTTC CASSLAGGERGYTF . TRBV28 . TRBJ1-2